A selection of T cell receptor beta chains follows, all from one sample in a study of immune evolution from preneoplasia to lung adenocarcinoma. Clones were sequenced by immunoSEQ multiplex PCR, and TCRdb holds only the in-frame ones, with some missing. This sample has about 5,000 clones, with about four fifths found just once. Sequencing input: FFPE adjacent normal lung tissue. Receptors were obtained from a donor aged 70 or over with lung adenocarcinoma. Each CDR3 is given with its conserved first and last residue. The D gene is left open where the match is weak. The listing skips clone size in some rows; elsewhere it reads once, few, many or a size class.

CDR3: CASSAGDSNYGYTF
DNA: TGTGCCAGCAGTGCCGGGGATTCTAACTATGGCTACACCTTC
V: TRBV6-4
size: NA
D: NA
J: TRBJ1-2

CDR3: CASSSSGFSGNTIYF
DNA: TGCGCCAGCAGCTCTTCAGGCTTCTCTGGAAACACCATATATTTT
V: TRBV5-1
size: NA
D: NA
J: TRBJ1-3

CDR3: CASSMGPNEKLFF
DNA: TGTGCCAGCAGCATGGGCCCAAATGAAAAACTGTTTTTT
V: TRBV5-6
size: few
D: NA
J: TRBJ1-4

CDR3: CASSHQGGTEAFF
DNA: TGCGCCAGCAGTCACCAGGGGGGCACTGAAGCTTTCTTT
V: TRBV23-1
size: NA
D: TRBD1
J: TRBJ1-1

CDR3: CSVAGQGATYEQYF
DNA: TGCAGCGTTGCCGGACAGGGGGCGACCTACGAGCAGTACTTC
V: TRBV29-1
size: NA
D: TRBD1
J: TRBJ2-7

CDR3: CASSLLAEHTEAFF
DNA: TGCGCCAGCAGCTTGTTGGCAGAGCACACTGAAGCTTTCTTT
V: TRBV5-1
size: NA
D: NA
J: TRBJ1-1

CDR3: CASSSRDYGWETQYF
DNA: TGTGCCAGCAGCAGCCGGGACTATGGTTGGGAGACCCAGTACTTC
V: TRBV7-9
size: NA
D: TRBD2
J: TRBJ2-5

CDR3: CGVEVNYGYTF
DNA: TGCGGCGTTGAGGTTAACTATGGCTACACCTTC
V: TRBV29-1
size: NA
D: NA
J: TRBJ1-2

CDR3: CASSQVYRAGATNEKLFF
DNA: TGCGCCAGCAGCCAAGTCTACCGAGCAGGCGCAACTAATGAAAAACTGTTTTTT
V: TRBV4-1
size: NA
D: NA
J: TRBJ1-4

CDR3: CASSTLAQSSYEQYF
DNA: TGTGCCAGCAGCACCCTAGCGCAGAGCTCCTACGAGCAGTACTTC
V: TRBV28
size: NA
D: NA
J: TRBJ2-7

CDR3: CASSRQRTYSDTDTQYF
DNA: TGTGCCAGCAGCCGGCAACGGACGTACTCTGACACAGATACGCAGTATTTT
V: TRBV11-2
size: NA
D: NA
J: TRBJ2-3

CDR3: CASSSTSGVLGETQYF
DNA: TGCGCCAGCAGCTCGACTAGCGGGGTCTTAGGGGAGACCCAGTACTTC
V: TRBV5-1
size: NA
D: TRBD2
J: TRBJ2-5

CDR3: CSAKIPGELFF
DNA: TGCAGTGCTAAAATTCCCGGGGAGCTGTTTTTT
V: TRBV20-1
size: few
D: NA
J: TRBJ2-2

CDR3: CASVLYPGQAIEAFF
DNA: TGTGCCAGCGTTCTTTACCCGGGACAGGCGATTGAAGCTTTCTTT
V: TRBV5-6
size: NA
D: TRBD1
J: TRBJ1-1

CDR3: CASSPTGAGETQYF
DNA: TGTGCCAGCTCACCGACAGGGGCGGGAGAGACCCAGTACTTC
V: TRBV18
size: NA
D: TRBD1
J: TRBJ2-5

CDR3: CAIRATSARTDTQYF
DNA: TGTGCCATCAGGGCGACTAGCGCGCGCACAGATACGCAGTATTTT
V: TRBV10-3
size: NA
D: TRBD2
J: TRBJ2-3

CDR3: CASSLQTRNEQFF
DNA: TGTGCCAGCAGCCTTCAGACTCGGAATGAGCAGTTCTTC
V: TRBV5-4
size: NA
D: NA
J: TRBJ2-1

CDR3: CASSLGQGEQYF
DNA: TGTGCCAGCAGCTTAGGACAGGGGGAGCAGTACTTC
V: TRBV11-3
size: NA
D: TRBD1
J: TRBJ2-7

CDR3: CASRTGRGGYTF
DNA: TGTGCCAGCAGGACAGGGCGGGGTGGCTACACCTTC
V: TRBV6-5
size: NA
D: TRBD1
J: TRBJ1-2

CDR3: CASSWLITDTQYF
DNA: TGTGCCAGCAGTTGGTTAATCACAGATACGCAGTATTTT
V: TRBV28
size: NA
D: NA
J: TRBJ2-3

CDR3: CAWSAGGAYYGYTF
DNA: TGTGCCTGGAGTGCGGGGGGGGCCTACTATGGCTACACCTTC
V: TRBV30
size: NA
D: NA
J: TRBJ1-2

CDR3: CASSQGQGVYEQYF
DNA: TGCGCCAGCAGCCAAGGACAGGGGGTCTACGAGCAGTACTTC
V: TRBV4-1
size: NA
D: TRBD1
J: TRBJ2-7

CDR3: CASSGQGFGAPNGYTF
DNA: TGTGCCAGCAGCGGACAGGGATTTGGGGCCCCCAATGGCTACACCTTC
V: TRBV5-4
size: few
D: TRBD1
J: TRBJ1-2

CDR3: CAWNGGTSRNEQFF
DNA: TGTGCCTGGAACGGGGGGACTAGCAGGAATGAGCAGTTCTTC
V: TRBV30
size: NA
D: TRBD2
J: TRBJ2-1

CDR3: CASSLSDTNTEAFF
DNA: TGTGCCAGCAGTTTATCGGATACGAACACTGAAGCTTTCTTT
V: TRBV28
size: NA
D: NA
J: TRBJ1-1